The rows below give T cell receptor beta chains drawn from one sample of a study of T cell repertoires in cytomegalovirus infection. TCRdb fed the reads into MiXCR, producing one record per CDR3 protein. The table records 200,000 or so distinct CDR3 sequences, about 38% of them present only once. Their recognized antigens are unknown. Sample: CD8+ T cells from cultured PBMCs, taken from culture after CMV antigen stimulation. The receptors originated from a human donor in good health (CMV status not recorded). Some clones in this sample may be carry-over from other donors' samples. The CDR3 runs from the conserved cysteine through the conserved F or W. D genes are given only for firm matches. Size values are once, few and many counts, or a class for expanded clones, and some rows have none.

d_call	v_call	clone_size	j_call	cdr3_nt	cdr3_aa
-	TRBV27	-	TRBJ1-2	TGTGCCAGCAGTGGGGGAAAGCAATATTATGGCTACACCTTC	CASSGGKQYYGYTF
TRBD2	TRBV11-3	few	TRBJ2-5	TGTGCCAGCAGCGAGGGCCCAAGACTAGCGGGGGAGACCCAGTACTTC	CASSEGPRLAGETQYF
-	TRBV7-6	few	TRBJ2-5	TGTGCCAGCTCCCGACGGTTCCAAGAGACCCAGTACTTC	CASSRRFQETQYF
-	TRBV12-5	-	TRBJ2-5	TGTGCTAGTGGTGCAGGTAACCAGGAGACCCAGTACTTC	CASGAGNQETQYF
-	TRBV5-6	-	TRBJ2-7	TGTGCCAGCTCCTTCAAAGGACACGCATACTATTCGGGCTACGAGCAGTACTTC	CASSFKGHAYYSGYEQYF
-	TRBV20-1	-	TRBJ1-5	TGCAGTGCTAGATCGAGGGGTTCTGGCAATCAGCCCCAGCATTTT	CSARSRGSGNQPQHF
-	TRBV5-5	-	TRBJ1-5	TGTGCCAGCAGCTTGGCAGGGACGGACCAGCCCCAGCATTTT	CASSLAGTDQPQHF
-	TRBV27	-	TRBJ1-5	TGTGCCAGCAGTTTCGACACAGGAGGTCAGCCCCAGCATTTT	CASSFDTGGQPQHF
TRBD1	TRBV7-9	few	TRBJ2-1	TGTGCCAGCAGCTCCGGGACAGGGAAGGTCTTC	CASSSGTGKVF
TRBD1	TRBV6-5	-	TRBJ1-5	TGTGCCAGCAGTTACGGGGGACAGGGGGAACAGCCCCAGCATTTT	CASSYGGQGEQPQHF
TRBD1	TRBV5-4	-	TRBJ1-1	TGTGCCAGCAGGGGGACAGGACCCAAGGGAGGTGAAGCTTTCTTT	CASRGTGPKGGEAFF
-	TRBV11-3	-	TRBJ2-7	TGTGCCAGCAGCTTAGCCCCTAACTACGAGCAGTACTTC	CASSLAPNYEQYF
-	TRBV12-3/TRBV12-4	-	TRBJ2-1	TGTGCCAGCAGTCGGAGTAACCCCCGGTACAATGAGCAGTTCTTC	CASSRSNPRYNEQFF
TRBD2	TRBV19	once	TRBJ2-7	TGTGCCAGTAGTATACTCCGGACTAGTATCTACGAGCAGTACTTC	CASSILRTSIYEQYF
TRBD2	TRBV7-9	few	TRBJ2-1	TGTGCCAGCAGCTTAGCTGGCGGGAGCGGGATGATTGAGCAGTTCTTC	CASSLAGGSGMIEQFF
-	TRBV12-3/TRBV12-4	-	TRBJ1-1	TGTGCCAGCAAAGCACCGGGTGCAGAGAGGCGAAACACTGAAGCTTTCTTT	CASKAPGAERRNTEAFF
-	TRBV7-9	-	TRBJ1-1	TGTGCCAGCAGCCAAATCAGAGGGAGGGAACGGCTTGAAGCTTTCTTT	CASSQIRGRERLEAFF
-	TRBV7-8	-	TRBJ2-1	TGTGCCAGCAGCTTAGTACGGGACGGTCTTAAGTATGAGCAGTTCTTC	CASSLVRDGLKYEQFF
-	TRBV12-3/TRBV12-4	-	TRBJ1-2	TGTGCCAGCAGTTCACAGACTACTAACTATGGCTACACCTTC	CASSSQTTNYGYTF
-	TRBV12-3/TRBV12-4	-	TRBJ2-1	TGTGCCAGCAGGCGACCCGCTTACAATGAGCAGTTCTTC	CASRRPAYNEQFF
TRBD2	TRBV7-3	-	TRBJ2-7	TGTGCCAGCAGCTTTGCGGGGGACGCCTACGAGCAGTACTTC	CASSFAGDAYEQYF
TRBD1	TRBV29-1	-	TRBJ1-2	TGCAGCGTGCGGACAGGCTTGGGGTATGGCTACACCTTC	CSVRTGLGYGYTF
-	TRBV12-3/TRBV12-4	many	TRBJ1-1	TGTGCCAGCAGTTTAGGGGGGAATGAAGCTTTCTTT	CASSLGGNEAFF